The 22 T cell receptor beta chains reported below all come from one sample, sequenced in a study of blood T cell repertoires in COVID-19. The data were produced by immunoSEQ multiplex PCR, yet TCRdb's version contains in-frame clones alone and is incomplete. The repertoire holds 90,000 to 110,000 clones, with 84% as singletons. The specimen sequenced was peripheral blood. The receptors originated from a woman aged 45-65 years with acute or convalescent COVID-19.

CDR3 sequence: CASSVGAARGVQPQHF. DNA of the CDR3: TGTGCCAGCAGCGTAGGAGCCGCTCGGGGGGTTCAGCCCCAGCATTTT. The rearrangement joins TRBV9 to TRBJ1-5; D is possibly TRBD1 (5 bases). The CDR3 is made up of 16 amino acids. V was clipped by 0 bases and J by 6 bases, with 16 bases between them. Per germline, CDR1 SGDLS and CDR2 YYNGEE. The whole variable domain, filled in from reference TRBV9 and TRBJ1-5, reads DSGVTQTPKHLITATGQRVTLRCSPRSGDLSVYWYQQSLDQGLQFLIQYYNGEERAKGNILERFSAQQFPDLHSELNLSSLELGDSALYFCASSVGAARGVQPQHFGDGTRLSIL.

V and J are TRBV5-1 and TRBJ1-2; D perhaps matches TRBD1 (6 bases). CDR1 is SGHRS and CDR2 is YFSETQ in the germline V gene. The CDR3 runs to 16 residues. The germline V and J ends were trimmed by 3 bases and 1 base, with 16 bases remaining between them. This chain's CDR3 is CASSSSRGEYNYGYTF. The CDR3 DNA reads TGCGCCAGCAGCTCCTCCAGGGGAGAATATAACTATGGCTACACCTTC.

The rearrangement links TRBV24-1 to TRBJ2-3; 10 bases are a match to TRBD2. The V gene's germline CDR1 is KGHDR and CDR2 SFDVKD. The CDR3 consists of 14 residues. J gave up 4 bases and V 6 bases, and 3 bases lay outside the gene matches. The CDR3 spells CATSLAGEADTQYF. Here the CDR3 DNA reads TGTGCCACCAGTCTAGCGGGGGAGGCAGATACGCAGTATTTT.

The chain is built from TRBV28 and TRBJ1-3; a weak D match, TRBD1 (6 bases). Germline values: CDR1 MDHEN, CDR2 SYDVKM. Trimming left V 6 bases short and J 0 bases short, with 15 bases between. This CDR3 is 16 amino acids long. The CDR3 coding sequence is TGTGCCAGCAGGAGTGCAGGGGATAGCTCTGGAAACACCATATATTTT. This translates into CASRSAGDSSGNTIYF.

The chain couples TRBV5-1 to TRBJ2-2; a possible D gene is TRBD1 (5 bases). Trimming cost V 5 bases and J 1 base, with 9 bases left between them. Per germline, CDR1 SGHRS and CDR2 YFSETQ. This CDR3 is 14 amino acids long. The CDR3 coding sequence is TGCGCCAGCAGTTTCCAGGGGAACACCGGGGAGCTGTTTTTT. Translation: CASSFQGNTGELFF.

The gene calls are TRBV9 and TRBJ2-7; TRBD1 matches 8 bases. Germline lookup yields CDR1 SGDLS and CDR2 YYNGEE. This CDR3 has 14 residues. The trim removed 4 bases at V and 5 bases at J, leaving 8 bases unmatched. CDR3 region: CASSYRTGSNEQYF. The CDR3 nucleotides are TGTGCCAGCAGCTACCGGACAGGGAGCAACGAGCAGTACTTC.

The chain employs TRBV5-1 and TRBJ1-1, with 7 bases matching TRBD1. J lost 4 bases, V lost 4 bases, and 7 bases had no gene match. The germline V gene encodes CDR1 SGHRS and CDR2 YFSETQ. CDR3 size: 14 residues. The CDR3 DNA follows: TGCGCCAGCAGCCAGACAGGGTCGGCCACTGAAGCTTTCTTT. It translates to CASSQTGSATEAFF.

This clone qualifies as large. V is TRBV13 and J is TRBJ2-7; TRBD1 might be the D (6 bases). The V and J ends lost 1 base and 0 bases respectively, with 10 bases between them. The CDR3 sequence is 15 residues long. Germline V gene sequence: CDR1 PRHDT, CDR2 FYEKMQ (reference sequence). Written as DNA, the CDR3 is TGTGCCAGCAGCTTAGCTGGGACACTCTCCTACGAGCAGTACTTC. Protein sequence: CASSLAGTLSYEQYF.

This clone was recorded once. The chain links TRBV12-2 to TRBJ1-1; whether TRBD1, the table's D call, matches the DNA was not checked. TRBV12-2 constitutes a pseudogene. The CDR3 is 18 residues long. The CDR3 sequence: CASRLVAMDRPPYTEAFF. The CDR3, as DNA: TGTGCAAGTCGCTTAGTAGCGATGGACAGGCCTCCCTACACTGAAGCTTTCTTT.

The chain is built from TRBV18 and TRBJ1-3; TRBD1 matches 9 bases. V lost 3 bases and J lost 4; bases outside the gene matches: 7. The CDR3 is 16 amino acids. Germline V gene sequence: CDR1 KGHSH, CDR2 LQKENI. CDR3 region: CASSPSGTGMGNTIYF. CDR3 DNA: TGTGCCAGCTCACCTTCCGGGACAGGGATGGGAAACACCATATATTTT.

The rearrangement links TRBV15 to TRBJ1-4; tentatively, D is TRBD1 (6 bases). Between the trimmed V and J ends, which lost 5 bases and 4 bases, there was a span of 17 bases. In germline, CDR1 is LNHNV, CDR2 YYDKDF (reference sequence). The CDR3 has 16 amino acids. DNA for the CDR3: TGTGCCACCAGCCTTGGGGGGGCAGGCAGTAATGAAAAACTGTTTTTT. Translating gives CATSLGGAGSNEKLFF.

This sequence joins TRBV30 and TRBJ1-6; TRBD1 might be the D (6 bases). Germline CDR1 and CDR2: GTSNPN and SVGIG (reference sequence). This CDR3 has 13 amino acids. V lost 4 bases and J 2 bases, leaving 6 bases between the germline ends. The CDR3 bases are TGTGCCTGGACAGGGGCCTATAATTCACCCCTCCACTTT. Translation: CAWTGAYNSPLHF.

The chain combines TRBV28 with TRBJ2-3, with 9 bases that match TRBD1. The germline CDR1 and CDR2 sequences are MDHEN and SYDVKM. The CDR3 contains 15 residues. With V trimmed by 3 bases and J by 15 bases, 16 bases remained unmatched. The CDR3 DNA reads as TGTGCCAGCAGTTTCCACGGGACAGGGCGCGGTGTAGGATATTTT. The encoded protein is CASSFHGTGRGVGYF.

This chain uses TRBV3-1 (or the pseudogene TRBV3-2) with TRBJ2-2; D is unresolved. V dropped 1 base and J dropped 7 bases, with 7 bases sitting between them. CDR3 length: 13 residues. Looked up from germline, CDR1 is LGHDT and CDR2 is YNNKEL (reference sequence). DNA of the CDR3: TGTGCCAGCAGCCAAGTGTTAATCGGGGAGCTGTTTTTT. Its translation: CASSQVLIGELFF.

The chain is built from TRBV6-5 and TRBJ1-4; TRBD1 might be the D (5 bases). Germline V CDR1 and CDR2: MNHEY, SVGAGI. The V end lost 7 bases, the J end lost 8 bases, and 17 bases lay between the germline ends. The CDR3 is 14 amino acids. DNA of the CDR3: TGTGCCAGCATGGAGGGGCCAGGCAGGGAAAAACTGTTTTTT. Protein sequence: CASMEGPGREKLFF.

The genes are TRBV19 and TRBJ2-1; 11 nucleotides match TRBD1. V lost 6 bases, J lost 7 bases, and 5 bases stayed unmatched. Germline assignment: CDR1 LNHDA and CDR2 SQIVND (reference sequence). The CDR3 contains 14 residues. CDR3 in amino acids: CASSRDRGWNEQFF. CDR3 nucleotide sequence: TGTGCCAGTAGCCGGGACAGGGGGTGGAATGAGCAGTTCTTC.

This clone was picked up one time. V and J are TRBV10-1 and TRBJ2-1; D not certain. Deletions cut 3 bases from V and 0 bases from J, with 6 bases between. The CDR3 length is 14 residues. In germline, CDR1 is WNHNN, CDR2 SYGVQD (reference sequence). As DNA, the CDR3 is TGCGCCAGCAGTGAAGCGACCTCCTACAATGAGCAGTTCTTC. This encodes CASSEATSYNEQFF.

V usage is TRBV7-3 and J usage is TRBJ2-1, with a weak D call TRBD2 (5 bases). CDR3 length: 15 residues. The germline gives CDR1 SGHTA, CDR2 FQGTGA. With 5 bases removed from V and 0 bases from J, the gap between germline ends came to 11 bases. The CDR3 DNA is TGTGCCAGCAGCCAAAGCGGACGCTCCTACAATGAGCAGTTCTTC. This translates into CASSQSGRSYNEQFF.

The chain links TRBV6-5 to TRBJ1-2, with TRBD1 as a possible D gene (6 bases). V lost 6 bases and J 9 bases, leaving 20 bases between the germline ends. Germline CDR1 MNHEY, CDR2 SVGAGI. The CDR3 consists of 14 residues. CDR3 coding DNA: TGTGCCAGCAGCCCGAGAACAGGGAAATCAAGCTACACCTTC. Its protein is CASSPRTGKSSYTF.

The chain employs TRBV2 and TRBJ1-2; D may be TRBD1 (5 bases). CDR1 and CDR2 from the germline V gene are SNHLY and FYNNEI. This CDR3 has 14 amino acids. Trimming stripped 3 bases from V and 4 bases from J, with 12 bases between. In DNA, the CDR3 is TGTGCCAGCAGTGAGCAGGGCTTGGTCTATGGCTACACCTTC. This codes for CASSEQGLVYGYTF.

The rearrangement links TRBV28 to TRBJ1-4, with D unresolved. The CDR3 sequence is 15 residues long. The V gene lost 5 bases and the J gene lost 0 bases, with 10 bases spanning the gap. Per germline, CDR1 MDHEN and CDR2 SYDVKM. The CDR3 protein is CASSRGAATNEKLFF. The CDR3 nucleotides read TGTGCCAGCAGTCGGGGAGCCGCAACTAATGAAAAACTGTTTTTT. Full variable domain (missing parts from reference TRBV28 and TRBJ1-4): DVKVTQSSRYLVKRTGEKVFLECVQDMDHENMFWYRQDPGLGLRLIYFSYDVKMKEKGDIPEGYSVSREKKERFSLILESASTNQTSMYLCASSRGAATNEKLFFGSGTQLSVL.

This clone has a single count. The CDR3 nucleotides are TGTGCCAGCACTTCATTAGAGAACACTGAAGCTTTCTTT. Its protein is CASTSLENTEAFF. The V gene is TRBV12-3 or TRBV12-4, the J gene TRBJ1-1; D is uncertain. Trimming removed 7 bases at V and 1 base at J, with 10 bases between. There are 13 residues in the CDR3.